One and the same sample provided the 16 T cell receptor beta chains below, sequenced in a study of blood T cell repertoires in COVID-19. Profiling relied on immunoSEQ multiplex PCR, and the TCRdb table lists in-frame clones only, not all of them. Of about 350,000 clones listed, roughly 86% are singletons. Material: peripheral blood. Source of these receptors: a man aged 30-40 years with COVID-19, enrolled during active disease.

The chain recombines TRBV7-9 with TRBJ1-3, with D hard to call. The ends were cut back, 1 base at V and 2 bases at J, with 18 bases in the middle. From germline, CDR1 is SEHNR and CDR2 FQNEAQ (reference sequence). The CDR3 runs 18 residues. CDR3 in amino acids: CASSLVVGTFHAGNTIYF. The DNA of the CDR3 is TGTGCCAGCAGCTTAGTAGTCGGTACCTTCCACGCTGGAAACACCATATATTTT. The full variable domain, its missing parts supplied by reference TRBV7-9 and TRBJ1-3, is DTGVSQNPRHKITKRGQNVTFRCDPISEHNRLYWYRQTLGQGPEFLTYFQNEAQLEKSRLLSDRFSAERPKGSFSTLEIQRTEQGDSAMYLCASSLVVGTFHAGNTIYFGEGSWLTVV.

The CDR3 loop is CASSFSGQTKLFF. As DNA, the CDR3 is TGTGCCAGCAGTTTCTCCGGACAGACAAAACTGTTTTTT. The V call is TRBV27, the J call TRBJ1-4, with D possibly TRBD1 on 6 matching bases. This CDR3 is built from 13 residues. CDR1 is MNHEY and CDR2 is SMNVEV in the germline V gene (reference sequence). Trimming stripped 3 bases from V and 10 bases from J, with 12 bases between.

The rearrangement joins TRBV6-6 to TRBJ2-1; 14 bases map to TRBD2. There are 15 residues in the CDR3. In germline, CDR1 is MNHNY, CDR2 SVGAGI (reference sequence). With V trimmed by 4 bases and J by 8 bases, 4 bases remained unmatched. The CDR3 bases are TGTGCCAGCAGTTCCGGGACTAGCGGGAGTTATGAGCAGTTCTTC. It is translated as CASSSGTSGSYEQFF.

The chain combines TRBV12-3 or TRBV12-4 with TRBJ1-1; D ambiguous. The CDR3 extends over 13 amino acids. The V end lost 5 bases, the J end lost 1 base, and 8 bases lay between the germline ends. This CDR3 reads CASSPSGNTEAFF. In DNA form, the CDR3 reads TGTGCCAGCAGTCCGTCAGGGAACACTGAAGCTTTCTTT.

The chain has TRBV19 and TRBJ1-5; 7 bases fit TRBD1. Germline CDR1 reads LNHDA; CDR2 reads SQIVND (reference sequence). Trimming removed 7 bases from V and 0 bases from J; junction bases left unmatched: 9. CDR3 length: 16 residues. The CDR3 region is CASTFDRDHSNQPQHF. CDR3 DNA sequence: TGTGCCAGTACATTCGACAGGGATCATAGCAATCAGCCCCAGCATTTT.

The gene calls are TRBV11-3 and TRBJ2-5; 9 nucleotides line up with TRBD2. With V trimmed by 3 bases and J by 1 base, 6 bases remained unmatched. The CDR3 has 16 residues. Germline values: CDR1 SGHNT, CDR2 YENEEA. CDR3 coding DNA: TGTGCCAGCAGCTTCTCTAGGCGGGGGGGCCAAGAGACCCAGTACTTC. Its protein product is CASSFSRRGGQETQYF.

The chain is built from TRBV3-1 (or the pseudogene TRBV3-2) and TRBJ1-6, with 10 bases aligning to TRBD1. CDR1 LGHDT and CDR2 YNNKEL come from the germline V gene (reference sequence). The CDR3 contains 13 residues. After removal of 1 base from V and 13 bases from J, the junction contained 1 base not matched to a gene. The chain's CDR3 is CASSQGTGGPLHF. The DNA for the CDR3 is TGTGCCAGCAGCCAAGGGACAGGGGGGCCCCTCCACTTT.

This chain links TRBV20-1 with TRBJ2-7; TRBD2 might be the D (6 bases). Germline V gene sequence: CDR1 DFQATT, CDR2 SNEGSKA (reference sequence). The germline V and J ends were trimmed by 3 bases and 1 base, with 13 bases remaining between them. This CDR3 region has 14 residues. The CDR3 region is CSASSGTHSYEQYF. The DNA of the CDR3 is TGCAGTGCTAGTTCCGGGACTCATTCCTACGAGCAGTACTTC.

This clone was recorded only once. The rearrangement links TRBV7-9 to TRBJ2-7, with 7 bases that match TRBD1. V lost 5 bases and J lost 3; bases outside the gene matches: 4. Germline-derived CDR1 and CDR2 are SEHNR and FQNEAQ (reference sequence). CDR3 length: 13 residues. The CDR3: CASSLGQVYEQYF. In DNA, the CDR3 is TGTGCCAGCAGCCTCGGACAGGTCTACGAGCAGTACTTC.

Only one count was recorded for this clone. This rearrangement joins TRBV27 to TRBJ2-7, with 11 positions matching TRBD2. Germline V lookup: CDR1 MNHEY, CDR2 SMNVEV (reference sequence). V was pared by 2 bases and J by 3 bases, with 3 bases of the junction left unmatched. The length of the CDR3 is 15 residues. In DNA, the CDR3 is TGTGCCAGCAGTTTAGAAACTAGCGGGAGCTACGAGCAGTACTTC. Translation: CASSLETSGSYEQYF.

The J gene is TRBJ1-3, the V gene TRBV4-1; D is perhaps TRBD1 (5 bases). CDR1 and CDR2 from the germline V gene are MGHRA and YSYEKL. Trimming took off 4 bases at V and 0 bases at J, with 16 bases between the two ends. This CDR3 spans 17 amino acids. CDR3 coding DNA: TGCGCCAGCAGCCGGATCCCAGGGCCCACCTCTGGAAACACCATATATTTT. Protein product: CASSRIPGPTSGNTIYF.

This sequence joins TRBV6-5 and TRBJ1-1; TRBD1 aligns across 8 bases. Germline V gives CDR1 MNHEY, CDR2 SVGAGI. J gave up 4 bases and V 6 bases, and 4 bases lay outside the gene matches. This CDR3 has 13 amino acids. The CDR3 region is CASRPQGATEAFF. The CDR3 DNA is TGTGCCAGCAGGCCTCAGGGGGCCACTGAAGCTTTCTTT.

This clone was detected a few times. This chain connects TRBV7-9 to TRBJ1-4; the D is unclear. This CDR3 spans 14 amino acids. V shed 4 bases and J shed 4 bases, with 10 bases lying between them. Germline CDR1 is SEHNR and CDR2 is FQNEAQ (reference sequence). The CDR3 region has the DNA TGTGCCAGCAGCTCTCCGGGGTTTAATGAAAAACTGTTTTTT. Translated: CASSSPGFNEKLFF.

V gene TRBV27 combines with J gene TRBJ2-6; D is perhaps TRBD2 (6 bases). Germline values: CDR1 MNHEY, CDR2 SMNVEV (reference sequence). The CDR3 is 17 residues long. V was clipped by 8 bases and J by 0 bases, with 17 bases between them. CDR3 loop: CASAKPGLLSGANVLTF. For the CDR3, the DNA is TGTGCCAGCGCGAAACCGGGACTCCTCTCTGGGGCCAACGTCCTGACTTTC.

This clone was seen more than once but under ten times. This chain uses TRBV5-1 with TRBJ1-4, with D unclear. CDR1 SGHRS and CDR2 YFSETQ come from the germline V gene. V was cut by 5 bases and J by 8 bases, with 13 bases left in between. The CDR3 length is 13 residues. The CDR3 nucleotides read TGCGCCAGCAGACGGGATGAAAGGGAAAAACTGTTTTTT. Its translation is CASRRDEREKLFF.

The table lists this clone with a count of one. The chain couples TRBV6-2 or TRBV6-3 to TRBJ1-1; D call uncertain. This CDR3 comprises 14 residues. CDR1 and CDR2 from the germline V gene are MNHEY and SVGEGT. With 2 bases removed from V and 6 bases from J, the gap between germline ends came to 13 bases. The CDR3 DNA reads TGTGCCAGCAGTTACGGTACTGCGGTCCCTGAAGCTTTCTTT. It yields the protein CASSYGTAVPEAFF.